The 6 T cell receptor beta chains below come from one sample, sequenced in a study of T cell repertoires in cytomegalovirus infection. TCRdb fed the reads into MiXCR, producing one record per CDR3 protein. The sample records 70,000 or so distinct CDR3 sequences, around 28% being singletons. Their specific antigens are unknown. The material sequenced was CD8+ T cells from cultured PBMCs, taken from culture after CMV antigen stimulation. These receptor sequences come from a human donor in good health (CMV status not recorded). Some clones in this sample may be carry-over from other donors' samples.

Details on this clonotype: Since a much larger clone is just one base distant, this may be a read error. The chain carries TRBV28 and TRBJ1-5, with D unresolved. CDR1 and CDR2 (germline): MDHEN, SYDVKM. The CDR3 loop spans 13 amino acids. Trimming stripped 5 bases from V and 11 bases from J, with 16 bases between. CDR3 nucleotide sequence: TGTGCCAGCAGTACTAAAGCCACACAGTCCCAGCATTTT. It is translated as CASSTKATQSQHF. Supplemented by reference TRBV28 and TRBJ1-5, the full variable domain reads DVKVTQSSRYLVKRTGEKVFLECVQDMDHENMFWYRQDPGLGLRLIYFSYDVKMKEKGDIPEGYSVSREKKERFSLILESASTNQTSMYLCASSTKATQSQHFGDGTRLSIL.

The chain couples TRBV4-3 to TRBJ2-7, with D perhaps matching TRBD1 or TRBD2 (5 bases each). V shed 3 bases and J shed 0 bases, with 15 bases lying between them. CDR1 and CDR2 (germline): LGHNA, YSLEER. CDR3 length: 16 residues. The CDR3 DNA reads as TGCGCCAGCAGCCAGGATACCGGGACGGCCTCCTACGAGCAGTACTTC. This codes for CASSQDTGTASYEQYF.

There are a few counts of this clonotype. This chain uses TRBV19 with TRBJ2-5; 14 positions agree with TRBD2. V shed 5 bases and J 3 bases; nucleotides not matched to a gene: 5. The CDR3 loop spans 16 amino acids. CDR1 LNHDA and CDR2 SQIVND come from the germline V gene (reference sequence). The CDR3 is CASSHGLAGGEETQYF. For the CDR3, the DNA is TGTGCCAGTAGTCATGGACTAGCGGGAGGAGAAGAGACCCAGTACTTC. The variable domain in full, completed from reference TRBV19 and TRBJ2-5, reads DGGITQSPKYLFRKEGQNVTLSCEQNLNHDAMYWYRQDPGQGLRLIYYSQIVNDFQKGDIAEGYSVSREKKESFPLTVTSAQKNPTAFYLCASSHGLAGGEETQYFGPGTRLLVL.

This clonotype has just a few counts. V and J are TRBV4-3 and TRBJ2-3; D might be TRBD1 (6 bases). The CDR3 sequence is 15 residues long. V was shortened by 0 bases and J by 3 bases, with 10 bases between the two germline ends. Germline V gene lookup returns CDR1 LGHNA and CDR2 YSLEER. The CDR3 DNA is TGCGCCAGCAGCCAAGAATGGCAGGGGACAGATACGCAGTATTTT. Its protein product is CASSQEWQGTDTQYF.

This clonotype was observed a few times. At one of its ends the junction is not consistent with the germline gene, which may arise from a read error. The chain combines TRBV11-3 with TRBJ2-5, with TRBD2 matching 9 bases. The germline V gene encodes CDR1 SGHNT and CDR2 YENEEA. This CDR3 spans 15 amino acids. The CDR3 region is CASRLAGVLQETQYF. CDR3 nucleotide sequence: TGTGCCAGCAGATTAGCGGGGGTCCTCCAAGAGACCCAGTACTTC.

This clonotype was counted at least ten times. V and J are TRBV27 and TRBJ2-7; possible D gene TRBD1, 5 bases. Germline-derived CDR1 and CDR2 are MNHEY and SMNVEV (reference sequence). Trimming shortened V by 1 base and J by 3 bases, and 10 bases separated the two germline ends. The CDR3 runs to 14 residues. CDR3 residues: CASSLLGPNYEQYF. CDR3 DNA: TGTGCCAGCAGTTTATTGGGGCCGAACTACGAGCAGTACTTC.